This T cell receptor beta chain was sequenced in a study of CD8 T cells in ankylosing spondylitis. Points from the study as a whole: Disease-linked clones reportedly concentrated significantly in matched ankylosing spondylitis synovial fluid. One TCR beta motif, made up of 7 or 8 highly homologous variants, appeared characteristic of ankylosing spondylitis blood.

This clonotype was detected ten times or more. The antigen is undetermined. V shed 4 bases and J shed 3 bases, with 13 bases lying between them. The germline gives CDR1 SEHNR, CDR2 FQNEAQ (reference sequence). This CDR3 has 14 amino acids. Libraries of TCR beta came from quantitative 5'-RACE with molecular barcodes. Via MiXCR, TCRdb re-called the 5' RACE reads, giving one row per CDR3 protein. The data contain some 220,000 distinct CDR3 sequences, 7.3% of them singletons. The chain employs TRBV7-9 and TRBJ2-7; weak D call: TRBD2 (6 bases). The sequence was collected from a male donor with ankylosing spondylitis. The sample consisted of blood, either unsorted or a sorted T cell fraction (not recorded which). CDR3 nucleotide sequence: TGTGCCAGCAGCTCAACTCCGGGACTCTACGAGCAGTACTTC. This codes for CASSSTPGLYEQYF.